The 15 T cell receptor beta chains presented below share a single source sample, sequenced in a study of blood T cells in healthy people across ages. The second PCR ran about 6 to 12 cycles with a sample-barcoded 5' primer and J-beta primers. MiXCR was run by TCRdb on the 5' RACE reads, yielding one entry per CDR3 protein. The sample holds roughly 790,000 distinct CDR3 sequences, roughly 43% seen once. Sequencing used blood. All receptors derive from a woman in her sixties or seventies in good health.

This clonotype was counted between two and nine times. The gene calls are TRBV4-2 and TRBJ1-4; a weak D match, TRBD1 (5 bases). The CDR3 loop spans 15 amino acids. V lost 4 bases to trimming and J lost 5 bases, with 14 bases between them. Looked up from germline, CDR1 is LGHNA and CDR2 is YNFKEQ. The CDR3 reads CASSLGGLTNEKLFF. The CDR3 DNA reads TGTGCCAGCAGCCTCGGGGGACTCACGAATGAAAAACTGTTTTTT.

This clonotype was detected only a few times. The chain links TRBV21-1 to TRBJ2-3; TRBD1 was called by the table and not checked on the DNA. TRBV21-1 is a recognized pseudogene. The CDR3 has 15 residues. The CDR3 DNA sequence: TGTGCCAGTCCTCTGAGGGGCGAGGTGTCAGATACGCAGTATTTT. It encodes CASPLRGEVSDTQYF.

As for this clonotype: A read error is possible here, since a much larger clone lies one base away. V is TRBV28 and J is TRBJ2-1; 7 bases map to TRBD2. The assigned J gene may be wrong: the sequence end matches TRBJ2-7 better. Germline lookup yields CDR1 MDHEN and CDR2 SYDVKM. CDR3 length equals 15 residues. The CDR3 protein is CASSWGLHSYNEQYF. The DNA of the CDR3 is TGTGCCAGCAGCTGGGGACTACACTCCTACAATGAGCAGTACTTC.

As DNA, the CDR3 is TGTGCCAGCAGTTACTCGAGATTTACGGGGGAGTCCAAAAACATTCAGTACTTC. It yields the protein CASSYSRFTGESKNIQYF. This sequence joins TRBV6-5 and TRBJ2-4, with a tentative D call TRBD2 (6 bases). V lost 0 bases and J 2 bases, leaving 17 bases between the germline ends. CDR1 is MNHEY, CDR2 SVGAGI, per germline. The CDR3 spans 18 residues.

This clonotype appeared a few times. V usage is TRBV28 and J usage is TRBJ2-5; D tentatively fits TRBD1 or TRBD2 (5 bases each). With 3 bases removed from V and 4 bases from J, the gap between germline ends came to 12 bases. This CDR3 comprises 14 residues. The germline V gene encodes CDR1 MDHEN and CDR2 SYDVKM. CDR3 amino acids: CASSFVMGTETQYF. Written as DNA, the CDR3 is TGTGCCAGCAGTTTCGTAATGGGGACAGAGACCCAGTACTTC.

The chain uses TRBV6-1 and TRBJ2-3; 8 bases align to TRBD1. After removal of 6 bases from V and 6 bases from J, the junction contained 14 bases not matched to a gene. The CDR3 extends over 16 amino acids. Germline CDR1 and CDR2: MNHNS and SASEGT. In nucleotides, the CDR3 is TGTGCCAGCAGCGACCCGGGACAGGTCCAGGGGGATACGCAGTATTTT. Its protein product is CASSDPGQVQGDTQYF.

The V call is TRBV20-1, the J call TRBJ2-3, with 10 bases fitting TRBD2. Germline-derived CDR1 and CDR2 are DFQATT and SNEGSKA (reference sequence). V lost 6 bases, J lost 7 bases, and 10 bases stayed unmatched. The CDR3 is made up of 14 amino acids. CDR3 amino acids: CSAPRTSGWYTQYF. The CDR3 bases are TGCAGTGCCCCCCGGACTAGCGGTTGGTATACGCAGTATTTT.

Points on this clonotype: The junction does not match germline at one end; this may be a read error. The chain has TRBV24-1 and TRBJ2-4; 9 bases agree with TRBD1. The CDR3 sequence is 13 residues long. The V gene's germline CDR1 is KGHDR and CDR2 SFDVKD. Written as DNA, the CDR3 is TGCGCCACCAGTGATCGAAGACAGGGGGAGCAGTACTTC. It is translated as CATSDRRQGEQYF.

This clonotype appeared many times. CDR3 sequence reads: CASSAPPRGKRINEQFF. The CDR3 DNA is TGCGCCAGCAGCGCACCGCCTCGGGGCAAAAGAATTAATGAGCAGTTCTTC. The rearrangement links TRBV5-1 to TRBJ2-1; either TRBD1 or TRBD2 may fit D (5 bases each). The V gene lost 4 bases and the J gene lost 7 bases, with 24 bases spanning the gap. The CDR3 has 17 amino acids. Germline-derived CDR1 and CDR2 are SGHRS and YFSETQ.

The gene calls are TRBV5-4 and TRBJ2-5, with TRBD2 matching 11 bases. The CDR3 totals 17 residues. V was pared by 5 bases and J by 5 bases, with 14 bases of the junction left unmatched. Germline V gene sequence: CDR1 SGHNT, CDR2 YYREEE (reference sequence). The CDR3 loop is CASSSGLAEYLGETQYF. In DNA form, the CDR3 reads TGTGCCAGCAGTTCGGGACTAGCGGAATACCTCGGGGAGACCCAGTACTTC.

This clonotype was seen more than once but under ten times. This chain joins TRBV28 and TRBJ1-6; D perhaps matches TRBD1 (5 bases). Trimming pared 8 bases from V and 6 bases from J, leaving 11 bases between. Germline V lookup: CDR1 MDHEN, CDR2 SYDVKM. The CDR3 spans 13 residues. The CDR3 region has the DNA TGTGCCAGCGGGGCAGCTTCTAATTCACCCCTCCACTTT. Translated, it gives CASGAASNSPLHF.

The chain joins TRBV3-1 to TRBJ1-1; 8 bases line up with TRBD1. V was clipped by 1 base and J by 1 base; unmatched bases: 5. There are 16 residues in the CDR3. Germline values: CDR1 LGHDT, CDR2 YNNKEL (reference sequence). DNA of the CDR3: TGTGCCAGCAGCCAAGGATCACAGGGGGGGAACACTGAAGCTTTCTTT. Its translation: CASSQGSQGGNTEAFF.

This chain connects TRBV6-5 to TRBJ1-4, with TRBD1 matching 8 bases. Trimming removed 5 bases from V and 0 bases from J; junction bases left unmatched: 5. The CDR3 is 16 residues long. The germline V gene has CDR1 MNHEY and CDR2 SVGAGI. CDR3 amino acids: CASSNRGAATNEKLFF. The CDR3 coding sequence is TGTGCCAGCAGTAACAGGGGGGCAGCAACTAATGAAAAACTGTTTTTT.

The CDR3 is CASSLSRTGWEKLFF. The CDR3 DNA is TGTGCCAGCAGTTTAAGCAGGACCGGCTGGGAAAAACTGTTTTTT. V is TRBV27 and J is TRBJ1-4; unclear D gene. V was shortened by 2 bases and J by 8 bases, with 15 bases between the two germline ends. CDR3 size: 15 residues. The germline V gene encodes CDR1 MNHEY and CDR2 SMNVEV (reference sequence). Full variable domain (remainder filled in from reference TRBV27 and TRBJ1-4): EAQVTQNPRYLITVTGKKLTVTCSQNMNHEYMSWYRQDPGLGLRQIYYSMNVEVTDKGDVPEGYKVSRKEKRNFPLILESPSPNQTSLYFCASSLSRTGWEKLFFGSGTQLSVL.

V is TRBV6-2 or TRBV6-3 and J is TRBJ2-7; D uncertain. V dropped 5 bases and J dropped 5 bases, with 19 bases sitting between them. From germline, CDR1 is MNHEY and CDR2 SVGEGT. CDR3 length: 15 amino acids. In nucleotides, the CDR3 is TGTGCCAGCAGTGACCCCCAGGTATATATCGACGAGCAGTACTTC. Translation gives CASSDPQVYIDEQYF.